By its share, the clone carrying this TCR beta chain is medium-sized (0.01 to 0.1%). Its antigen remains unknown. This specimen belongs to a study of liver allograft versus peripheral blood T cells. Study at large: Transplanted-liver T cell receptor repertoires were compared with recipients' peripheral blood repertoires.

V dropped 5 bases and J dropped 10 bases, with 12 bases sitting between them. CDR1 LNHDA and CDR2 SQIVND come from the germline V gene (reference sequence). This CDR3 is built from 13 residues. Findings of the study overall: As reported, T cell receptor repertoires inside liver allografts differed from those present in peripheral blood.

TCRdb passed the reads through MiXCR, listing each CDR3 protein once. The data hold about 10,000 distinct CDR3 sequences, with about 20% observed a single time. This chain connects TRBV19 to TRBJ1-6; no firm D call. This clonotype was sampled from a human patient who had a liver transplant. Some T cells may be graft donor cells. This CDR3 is CASSSGVSSPLHF. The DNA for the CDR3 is TGTGCCAGTAGTTCCGGGGTATCGTCACCCCTCCACTTT.